This note documents a single T cell receptor beta chain sequence. The antigen remains undetermined. At one boundary the junction diverges from the germline segment, which might be a read error. Coverage ceases 3 residues before the CDR3 finishes, and the germline J gene fills in the end. This table comes from immunoSEQ multiplex PCR, and its TCRdb copy is limited to in-frame clones, with some not included. The sample is made up of fewer than 40,000 clones, none counted only once. This specimen comes from a study of T cell clonality in common variable immunodeficiency. Study results and limitations: Reportedly, TCR beta sequences from common variable immunodeficiency showed fewer deletions and N-nucleotide insertions. TCRbeta clonality was increased in CVID versus healthy controls. Shared TCRbeta clones were fewer between CVID subjects than controls.

The CDR3 length is 20 residues. Sequenced material: peripheral blood mononuclear cells. The receptor's source is a human donor with common variable immunodeficiency. This sequence joins TRBV7-1 and TRBJ2-3; 11 bases fit TRBD2. TRBV7-1 is an ORF, with its function uncertain. CDR3 region: CASSPAYRVAGGPSTDTQYF. The CDR3 DNA, read in part, is TGTGCCAGCAGCCCAGCCTACCGGGTAGCGGGAGGGCCTAGCACAGATACG.